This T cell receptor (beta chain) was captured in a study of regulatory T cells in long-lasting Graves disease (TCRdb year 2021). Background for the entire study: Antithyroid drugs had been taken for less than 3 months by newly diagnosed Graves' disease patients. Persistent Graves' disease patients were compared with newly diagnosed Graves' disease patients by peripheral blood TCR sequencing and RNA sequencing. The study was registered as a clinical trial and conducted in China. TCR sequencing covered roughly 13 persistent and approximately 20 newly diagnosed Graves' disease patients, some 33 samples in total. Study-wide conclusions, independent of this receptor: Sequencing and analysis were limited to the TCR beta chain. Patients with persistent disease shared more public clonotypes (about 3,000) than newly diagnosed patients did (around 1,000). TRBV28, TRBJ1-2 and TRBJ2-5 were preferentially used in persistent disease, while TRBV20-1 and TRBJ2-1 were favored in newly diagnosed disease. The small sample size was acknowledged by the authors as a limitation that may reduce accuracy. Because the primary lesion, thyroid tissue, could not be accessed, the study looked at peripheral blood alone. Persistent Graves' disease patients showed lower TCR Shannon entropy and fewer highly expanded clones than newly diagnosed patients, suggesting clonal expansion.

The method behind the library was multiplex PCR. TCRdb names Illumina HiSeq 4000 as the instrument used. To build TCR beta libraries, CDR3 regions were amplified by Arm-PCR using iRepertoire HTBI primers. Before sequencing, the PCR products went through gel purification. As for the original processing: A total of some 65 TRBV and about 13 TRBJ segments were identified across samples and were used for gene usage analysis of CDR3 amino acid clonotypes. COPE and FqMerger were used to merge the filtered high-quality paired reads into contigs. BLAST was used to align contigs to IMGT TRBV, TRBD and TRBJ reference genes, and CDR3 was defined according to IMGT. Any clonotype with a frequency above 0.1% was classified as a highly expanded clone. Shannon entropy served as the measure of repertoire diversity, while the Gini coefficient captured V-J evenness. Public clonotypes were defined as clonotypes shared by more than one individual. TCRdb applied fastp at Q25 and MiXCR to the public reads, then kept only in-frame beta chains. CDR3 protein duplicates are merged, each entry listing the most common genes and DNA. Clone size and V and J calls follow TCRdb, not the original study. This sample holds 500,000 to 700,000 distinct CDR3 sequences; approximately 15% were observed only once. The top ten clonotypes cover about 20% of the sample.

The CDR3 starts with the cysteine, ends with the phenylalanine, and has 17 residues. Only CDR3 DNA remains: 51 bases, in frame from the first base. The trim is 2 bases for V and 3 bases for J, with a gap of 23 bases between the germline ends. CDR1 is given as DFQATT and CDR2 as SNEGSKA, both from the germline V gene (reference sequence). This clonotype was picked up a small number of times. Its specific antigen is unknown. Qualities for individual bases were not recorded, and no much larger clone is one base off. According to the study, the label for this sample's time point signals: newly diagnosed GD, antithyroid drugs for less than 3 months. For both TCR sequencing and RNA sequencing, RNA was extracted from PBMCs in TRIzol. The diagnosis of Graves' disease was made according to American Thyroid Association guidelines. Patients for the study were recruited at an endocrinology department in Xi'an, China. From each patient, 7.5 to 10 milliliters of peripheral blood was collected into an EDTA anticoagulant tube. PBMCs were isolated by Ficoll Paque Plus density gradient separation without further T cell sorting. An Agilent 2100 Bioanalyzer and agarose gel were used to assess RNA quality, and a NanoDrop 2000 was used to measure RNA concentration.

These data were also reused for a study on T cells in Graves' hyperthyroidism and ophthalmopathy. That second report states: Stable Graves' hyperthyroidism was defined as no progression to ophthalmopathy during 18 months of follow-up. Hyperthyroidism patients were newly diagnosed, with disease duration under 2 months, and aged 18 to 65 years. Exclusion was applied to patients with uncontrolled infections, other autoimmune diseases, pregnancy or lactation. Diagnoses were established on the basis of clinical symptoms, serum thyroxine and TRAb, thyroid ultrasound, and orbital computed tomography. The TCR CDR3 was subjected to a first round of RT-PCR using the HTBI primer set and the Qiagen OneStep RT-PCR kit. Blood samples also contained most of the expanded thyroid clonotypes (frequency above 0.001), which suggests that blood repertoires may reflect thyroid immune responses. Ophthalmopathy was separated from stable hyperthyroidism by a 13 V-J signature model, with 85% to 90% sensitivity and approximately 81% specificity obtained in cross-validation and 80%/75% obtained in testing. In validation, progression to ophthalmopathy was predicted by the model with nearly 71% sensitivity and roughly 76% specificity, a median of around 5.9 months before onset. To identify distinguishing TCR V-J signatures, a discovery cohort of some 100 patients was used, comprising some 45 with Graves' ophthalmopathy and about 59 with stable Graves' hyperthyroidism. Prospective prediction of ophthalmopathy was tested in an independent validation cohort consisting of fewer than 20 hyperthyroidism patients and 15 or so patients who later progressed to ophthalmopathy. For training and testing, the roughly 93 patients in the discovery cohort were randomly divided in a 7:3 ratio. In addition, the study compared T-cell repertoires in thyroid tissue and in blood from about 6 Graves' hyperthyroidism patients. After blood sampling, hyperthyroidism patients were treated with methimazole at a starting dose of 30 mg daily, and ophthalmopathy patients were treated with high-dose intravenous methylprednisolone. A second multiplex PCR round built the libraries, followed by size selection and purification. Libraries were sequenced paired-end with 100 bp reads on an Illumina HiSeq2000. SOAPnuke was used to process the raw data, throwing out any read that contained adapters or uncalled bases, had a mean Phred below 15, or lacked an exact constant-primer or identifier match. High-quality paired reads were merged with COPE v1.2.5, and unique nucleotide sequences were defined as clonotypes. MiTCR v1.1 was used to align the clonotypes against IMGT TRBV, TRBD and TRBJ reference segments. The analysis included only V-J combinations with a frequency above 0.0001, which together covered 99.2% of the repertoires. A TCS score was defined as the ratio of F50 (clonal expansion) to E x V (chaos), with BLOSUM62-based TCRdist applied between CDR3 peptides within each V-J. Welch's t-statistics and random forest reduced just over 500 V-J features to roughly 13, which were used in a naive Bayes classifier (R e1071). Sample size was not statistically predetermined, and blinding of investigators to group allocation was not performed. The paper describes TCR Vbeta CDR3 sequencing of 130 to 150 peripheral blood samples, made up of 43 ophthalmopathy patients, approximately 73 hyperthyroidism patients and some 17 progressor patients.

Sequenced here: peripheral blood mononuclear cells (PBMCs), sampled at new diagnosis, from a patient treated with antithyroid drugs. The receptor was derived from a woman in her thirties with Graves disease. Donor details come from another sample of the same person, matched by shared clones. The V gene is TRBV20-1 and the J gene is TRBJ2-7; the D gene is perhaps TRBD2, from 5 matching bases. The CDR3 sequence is CSARSPVAGPLGYEQYF. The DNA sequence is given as TGCAGTGCTAGAAGTCCTGTGGCGGGCCCATTGGGCTACGAGCAGTACTTC.